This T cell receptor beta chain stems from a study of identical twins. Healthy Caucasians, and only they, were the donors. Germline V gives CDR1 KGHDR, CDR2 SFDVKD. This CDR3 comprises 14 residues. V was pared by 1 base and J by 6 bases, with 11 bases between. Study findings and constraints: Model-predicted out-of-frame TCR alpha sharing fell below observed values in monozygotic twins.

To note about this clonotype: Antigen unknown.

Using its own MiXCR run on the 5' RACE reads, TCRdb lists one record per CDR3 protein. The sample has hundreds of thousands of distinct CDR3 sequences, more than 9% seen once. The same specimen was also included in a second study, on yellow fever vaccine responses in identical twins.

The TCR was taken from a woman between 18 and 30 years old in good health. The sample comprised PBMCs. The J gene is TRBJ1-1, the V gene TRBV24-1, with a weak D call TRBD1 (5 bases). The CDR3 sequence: CATSDFPGFAEAFF. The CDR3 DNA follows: TGTGCCACCAGTGATTTCCCAGGGTTCGCTGAAGCTTTCTTT.